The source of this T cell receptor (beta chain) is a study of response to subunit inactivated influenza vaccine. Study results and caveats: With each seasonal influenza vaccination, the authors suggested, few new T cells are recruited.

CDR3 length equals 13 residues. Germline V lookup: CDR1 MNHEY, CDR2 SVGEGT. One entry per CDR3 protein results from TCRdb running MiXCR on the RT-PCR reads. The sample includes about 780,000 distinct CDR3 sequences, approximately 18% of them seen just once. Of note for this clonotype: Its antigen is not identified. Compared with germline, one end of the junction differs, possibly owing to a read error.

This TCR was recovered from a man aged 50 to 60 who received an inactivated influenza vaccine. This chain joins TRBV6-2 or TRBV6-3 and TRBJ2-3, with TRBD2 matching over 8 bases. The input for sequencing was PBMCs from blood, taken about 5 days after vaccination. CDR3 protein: CASSYSTSAIHLF. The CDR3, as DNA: TGTGCCAGCAGTTACTCGACTAGCGCCATACACCTTTTT.